The 12 T cell receptor beta chains reported below all come from one sample, sequenced in a study of cytomegalovirus exposure and HLA in healthy donors. Primers for the PCR totalled 60 Vbeta and 13 Jbeta. The method was immunoSEQ multiplex PCR; TCRdb's version includes in-frame clones alone and lacks a portion of them. Here the sample spans 110,000 or so clones, roughly 80% being singletons. The sample consisted of PBMCs. These receptors were collected from a man younger than 45 in good health and CMV-seropositive.

The chain combines TRBV10-3 with TRBJ2-1; TRBD2 aligns across 10 bases. The CDR3 runs to 18 residues. Germline trimming cut 0 bases from V and 8 bases from J; bases unmatched to any gene: 13. Germline CDR1 and CDR2: ENHRY and SYGVKD. CDR3 loop: CAISESTRTSGKQDEQFF. Written as DNA, the CDR3 is TGTGCCATCAGTGAGTCGACTCGAACTAGCGGGAAGCAGGATGAGCAGTTCTTC.

The chain recombines TRBV6-5 with TRBJ2-7, with D unresolved. The CDR3 spans 13 residues. The germline V gene has CDR1 MNHEY and CDR2 SVGAGI. Trimming took 6 bases from V and 3 from J, leaving 12 bases between them. The CDR3 loop is CASSRLGNYEQYF. In nucleotides, the CDR3 is TGTGCCAGCAGCAGGTTGGGTAACTACGAGCAGTACTTC.

The chain recombines TRBV6-6 with TRBJ1-5; TRBD1 might be the D (6 bases). Germline CDR1 reads MNHNY; CDR2 reads SVGAGI (reference sequence). The CDR3 runs to 14 residues. Trimming removed 5 bases from V and 7 bases from J, with 15 bases in between. In DNA, the CDR3 is TGTGCCAGCAGTACCCCAGGGGAGGGACAGCCCCAGCATTTT. It encodes CASSTPGEGQPQHF.

This clone came up a few times. In nucleotides, the CDR3 is TGTGCCAGCAGCTTAGATGTAGGAGGCCCGGCCACTGAAGCTTTCTTT. Its protein product is CASSLDVGGPATEAFF. The rearrangement joins TRBV7-2 to TRBJ1-1; unclear D gene. In germline, CDR1 is SGHTA, CDR2 FQGNSA. V was clipped by 1 base and J by 4 bases, with 16 bases between them. The CDR3 is made up of 16 amino acids.

This clone was seen more than once but under ten times. The chain carries TRBV6-1 and TRBJ2-3; 7 nucleotides line up with TRBD2. CDR3 length: 17 residues. Trimming cost V 4 bases and J 6 bases; bases outside gene matches: 16. Germline V gives CDR1 MNHNS, CDR2 SASEGT. CDR3 sequence (DNA): TGTGCCAGCAGTGGGGGGAGGGGACTATCAGTCCCGGATACGCAGTATTTT. Protein product: CASSGGRGLSVPDTQYF.

The genes are TRBV4-1 and TRBJ1-2, with a weak D call TRBD1 (6 bases). CDR1 and CDR2 (germline): MGHRA, YSYEKL. The CDR3 contains 19 residues. Trimming cost V 2 bases and J 9 bases, with 31 bases left between them. Written as DNA, the CDR3 is TGCGCCAGCAGCCAACGAGCCCACAGGGAGCCCAACAGCTATGCCAGCTACACCTTC. Its protein is CASSQRAHREPNSYASYTF.

The rearrangement links TRBV19 to TRBJ1-2; 8 bases fit TRBD1. CDR1 is LNHDA, CDR2 SQIVND, per germline (reference sequence). The CDR3 is 14 amino acids. V shed 5 bases and J 3 bases; nucleotides not matched to a gene: 5. For the CDR3, the DNA is TGTGCCAGTAGTCGGGGACAGGCGTACTATGGCTACACCTTC. Amino acid sequence: CASSRGQAYYGYTF.

V gene TRBV7-2 combines with J gene TRBJ2-1; D is perhaps TRBD1 (6 bases). CDR1 SGHTA and CDR2 FQGNSA come from the germline V gene. CDR3 length: 18 residues. V was clipped by 4 bases and J by 0 bases, with 19 bases between them. The CDR3 nucleotides are TGTGCCAGCAGCTCACCGCCCAGGGACATTAGCTCCTACAATGAGCAGTTCTTC. It codes for CASSSPPRDISSYNEQFF.

This clone was counted a few times. The CDR3 nucleotides are TGCGCCAGCAGCCAAGAAGCAATCCGGGACAGGGGTCATACGCAGTATTTT. Its translation: CASSQEAIRDRGHTQYF. The chain uses TRBV4-3 and TRBJ2-3; 10 nucleotides align to TRBD1. This CDR3 has 17 residues. Germline V gene data show CDR1 as LGHNA and CDR2 as YSLEER. Trimming cost V 0 bases and J 7 bases; bases outside gene matches: 10.

The rearrangement links TRBV4-1 to TRBJ2-3, with TRBD2 matching over 8 bases. The CDR3 is 14 residues long. Germline trimming cut 4 bases from V and 4 bases from J; bases unmatched to any gene: 4. CDR1 and CDR2 (germline): MGHRA, YSYEKL. CDR3 in amino acids: CASSLGTSADTQYF. DNA for the CDR3: TGCGCCAGCAGCCTCGGGACTAGTGCAGATACGCAGTATTTT.

The chain carries TRBV12-5 and TRBJ1-6, with D possibly being TRBD1 (6 bases). V dropped 6 bases and J dropped 8 bases, with 11 bases sitting between them. This CDR3 contains 13 residues. In germline, CDR1 is LGHNT, CDR2 FRNRAP. In DNA, the CDR3 is TGTGCTAGTGGGGTGGACAGTTATTCACCCCTCCACTTT. The encoded protein is CASGVDSYSPLHF.

The CDR3 spells CASSVAGGAVQPQHF. The CDR3 DNA is TGTGCCAGCAGTGTAGCTGGGGGCGCGGTGCAGCCCCAGCATTTT. V and J are TRBV6-1 and TRBJ1-5; maybe TRBD1 (6 bases). CDR1 is MNHNS and CDR2 is SASEGT in the germline V gene. The CDR3 is made up of 15 amino acids. V shed 4 bases and J shed 7 bases, with 17 bases lying between them.